This TCR beta chain was found in a study of brain T cells in children with intractable seizures. Broader study findings: Only CDR3 sequence similarity suggested viral specificity, without known HCMV serostatus. Clones missing pre-surgery may reflect undersampling of that blood sample.

Germline assignment: CDR1 MNHEY and CDR2 SVGAGI. After removal of 5 bases from V and 6 bases from J, the junction contained 5 bases not matched to a gene. The CDR3 totals 14 residues. Only cases whose brain tissue showed the highest T cell transcript signatures were sequenced. At least one anti-epileptic drug was given before surgery. TCRdb's copy holds only in-frame clones and misses some; the assay was immunoSEQ multiplex PCR. There are tens of thousands of clones in the sample; about 90% occur only once, and less than 30% lies in the top ten. Remarks on this clone: The antigen is undetermined.

Sequences were derived from peripheral blood, sampled at surgery. This chain links TRBV6-5 with TRBJ2-3; 10 bases agree with TRBD1. This TCR was recovered from a girl aged 2 to 9 with Rasmussen encephalitis and intractable seizures. CDR3 protein: CASSRDRGMDTQYF. In nucleotides, the CDR3 is TGTGCCAGCAGTCGGGACAGGGGAATGGATACGCAGTATTTT.